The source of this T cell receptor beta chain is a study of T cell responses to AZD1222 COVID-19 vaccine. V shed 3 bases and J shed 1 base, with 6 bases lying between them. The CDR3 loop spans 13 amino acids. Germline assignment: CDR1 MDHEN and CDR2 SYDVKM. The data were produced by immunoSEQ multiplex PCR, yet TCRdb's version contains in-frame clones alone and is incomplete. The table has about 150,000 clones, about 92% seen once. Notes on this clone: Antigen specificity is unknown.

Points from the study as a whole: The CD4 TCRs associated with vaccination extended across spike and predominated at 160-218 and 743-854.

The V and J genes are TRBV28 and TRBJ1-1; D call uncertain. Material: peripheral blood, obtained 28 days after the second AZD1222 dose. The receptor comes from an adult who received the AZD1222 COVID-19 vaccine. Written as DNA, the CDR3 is TGTGCCAGCAGTTTTCTAGCGAACACTGAAGCTTTCTTT. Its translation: CASSFLANTEAFF.